These T cell receptor beta chains were read from a single sample in a study of cytomegalovirus exposure and HLA in healthy donors. Sequenced by immunoSEQ multiplex PCR; TCRdb stores in-frame clones only, minus some. The repertoire holds around 110,000 clones, with approximately 9.4% as singletons. Sequencing was performed on PBMCs. These receptors were taken from a man younger than 40 in good health and CMV-seronegative. Both conserved end residues are part of each CDR3. D genes are given only for firm matches. The size field is filled for only some rows; it gives once, few, many or a size class.

v_gene: TRBV21-1; d_gene: -; j_gene: TRBJ1-1; abundance: -; CDR3nt: TGTGCCAGCAGCAAAAGGGCCGTGGGAGGGAACACTGAAGCTTTCTTT; CDR3aa: CASSKRAVGGNTEAFF
v_gene: TRBV28; d_gene: -; j_gene: TRBJ1-5; abundance: -; CDR3nt: TGTGCCAGCAACACGGGGATTCGGCCCCAGCATTTT; CDR3aa: CASNTGIRPQHF
v_gene: TRBV14; d_gene: TRBD1; j_gene: TRBJ2-5; abundance: -; CDR3nt: TGTGCCAGCAGCCCACTTGGACAGGGGAAGACCCAGTACTTC; CDR3aa: CASSPLGQGKTQYF
v_gene: TRBV6-4; d_gene: TRBD2; j_gene: TRBJ2-1; abundance: few; CDR3nt: TGTGCCAGCAGTGAGAGGCGGGGGGACTACAATGAGCAGTTCTTC; CDR3aa: CASSERRGDYNEQFF
v_gene: TRBV4-2; d_gene: -; j_gene: TRBJ2-1; abundance: few; CDR3nt: TGTGCCAGCAGCCCGGGAGAGGACAATGAGCAGTTCTTC; CDR3aa: CASSPGEDNEQFF
v_gene: TRBV27; d_gene: -; j_gene: TRBJ1-4; abundance: -; CDR3nt: TGTGCTAGCAGCCTACGGGGGTTTAATGAAAAACTGTTTTTT; CDR3aa: CASSLRGFNEKLFF
v_gene: TRBV28; d_gene: -; j_gene: TRBJ2-2; abundance: few; CDR3nt: TGTGCCAGCAGTGCAGACAAGGCTGCCGGGGAGCTGTTTTTT; CDR3aa: CASSADKAAGELFF
v_gene: TRBV4-1; d_gene: TRBD2; j_gene: TRBJ2-7; abundance: few; CDR3nt: TGCGCCAGCAGCCAATCAGCGGGAGTCGCCTACGAGCAGTCCTTC; CDR3aa: CASSQSAGVAYEQSF
v_gene: TRBV29-1; d_gene: TRBD2; j_gene: TRBJ2-7; abundance: few; CDR3nt: TGCAGCGTTCGAGGACTAGCGGCCTCCTACGAGCAGTACTTC; CDR3aa: CSVRGLAASYEQYF
v_gene: TRBV27; d_gene: TRBD1; j_gene: TRBJ1-4; abundance: -; CDR3nt: TGTGCCAGCAGCTCGACAGGGGAAGCGTATGAAAAACTGTTTTTT; CDR3aa: CASSSTGEAYEKLFF
v_gene: TRBV7-2; d_gene: -; j_gene: TRBJ2-3; abundance: many; CDR3nt: TGTGCCAGCAGCTCCCCGACAGTGCCTAGCACAGATACGCAGTATTTT; CDR3aa: CASSSPTVPSTDTQYF
v_gene: TRBV7-4; d_gene: TRBD1; j_gene: TRBJ1-2; abundance: many; CDR3nt: TGTGCCAGCAGCTTAGGGGACAGCGGTTTCTATGGCTACACCTTC; CDR3aa: CASSLGDSGFYGYTF
v_gene: TRBV6-6; d_gene: TRBD1; j_gene: TRBJ1-2; abundance: few; CDR3nt: TGTGCCAGCAGTCCGGCAGGGGGTTATGGCTACACCTTC; CDR3aa: CASSPAGGYGYTF
v_gene: TRBV7-2; d_gene: TRBD2; j_gene: TRBJ2-5; abundance: -; CDR3nt: TGTGCCAGCAGCTTAGGGCATAGCGGGGGGGCCGGGGAGACCCAGTACTTC; CDR3aa: CASSLGHSGGAGETQYF
v_gene: TRBV28; d_gene: -; j_gene: TRBJ1-1; abundance: -; CDR3nt: TGTGCCAGCAGTTTAACGGGTATGAACACTGAAGCTTTCTTT; CDR3aa: CASSLTGMNTEAFF
v_gene: TRBV4-1; d_gene: -; j_gene: TRBJ1-1; abundance: few; CDR3nt: TGCGCCAGCAGCCTTCTAAGCGGGGGAAGGTACACTGAAGCTTTCTTT; CDR3aa: CASSLLSGGRYTEAFF
v_gene: TRBV5-6; d_gene: -; j_gene: TRBJ1-1; abundance: few; CDR3nt: TGTGCCAGCAGCTTGGCCGGGACACTTAACACTGAAGCTTTCTTT; CDR3aa: CASSLAGTLNTEAFF
v_gene: TRBV7-9; d_gene: TRBD1; j_gene: TRBJ2-3; abundance: once; CDR3nt: TGTGCCAGCAGCTGGACAGGGTCCCCAGATACGCAGTATTTT; CDR3aa: CASSWTGSPDTQYF
v_gene: TRBV7-9; d_gene: -; j_gene: TRBJ1-2; abundance: -; CDR3nt: TGTGCCAGCAGCTCGACCAGGGAGGCGGCTAACTATGGCTACACCTTC; CDR3aa: CASSSTREAANYGYTF
v_gene: TRBV7-6; d_gene: -; j_gene: TRBJ2-1; abundance: -; CDR3nt: TGTGCCAGCAGCTTTGTCAGGGATTATGGTGAGCAGTTCTTC; CDR3aa: CASSFVRDYGEQFF
v_gene: TRBV19; d_gene: -; j_gene: TRBJ2-1; abundance: -; CDR3nt: TGTGCCAGTAGTCTTACCTGGGGGGGGCTGGGAAATGAGCAGTTCTTC; CDR3aa: CASSLTWGGLGNEQFF
v_gene: TRBV29-1; d_gene: -; j_gene: TRBJ1-1; abundance: few; CDR3nt: TGCAGCGTTGAAGCTTCCTACACTGAAGCTTTCTTT; CDR3aa: CSVEASYTEAFF
v_gene: TRBV5-1; d_gene: TRBD2; j_gene: TRBJ2-5; abundance: -; CDR3nt: TGCGCCAGCAGCTTGGGGCTAGCGGGGGTGTACCAAGAGACCCAGTACTTC; CDR3aa: CASSLGLAGVYQETQYF
v_gene: TRBV30; d_gene: TRBD1; j_gene: TRBJ1-1; abundance: few; CDR3nt: TGTGCCTCCAACGGACAGGGGAACACTGAAGCTTTCTTT; CDR3aa: CASNGQGNTEAFF
v_gene: TRBV5-1; d_gene: TRBD1; j_gene: TRBJ2-7; abundance: -; CDR3nt: TGCGCCAGCAGCGGCGCCGGGACAGTCACTGTCGAGCAGTACTTC; CDR3aa: CASSGAGTVTVEQYF
v_gene: TRBV7-9; d_gene: TRBD2; j_gene: TRBJ2-7; abundance: few; CDR3nt: TGTGCCAGCAGCCCGGGGGGGGCTTACGAGCAGTACTTC; CDR3aa: CASSPGGAYEQYF
v_gene: TRBV28; d_gene: TRBD1; j_gene: TRBJ2-5; abundance: few; CDR3nt: TGTGCCAGCAGTCTAACTCCGGGACAGGGTGAGGAGACCCAGTACTTC; CDR3aa: CASSLTPGQGEETQYF
v_gene: TRBV20-1; d_gene: -; j_gene: TRBJ1-1; abundance: few; CDR3nt: TGCAGGCCGGGGGTACTTGAAGCTTTCTTT; CDR3aa: CRPGVLEAFF
v_gene: TRBV5-8; d_gene: -; j_gene: TRBJ1-1; abundance: -; CDR3nt: TGTGCCAGCAGCTTTGACCTGAGAAGGACTGAGGCTTTCTTT; CDR3aa: CASSFDLRRTEAFF
v_gene: TRBV6-1; d_gene: -; j_gene: TRBJ1-4; abundance: -; CDR3nt: TGTGCCAGCAGTGAGGTTTCGGCAGGGTGGGAAAAACTGTTTTTT; CDR3aa: CASSEVSAGWEKLFF
v_gene: TRBV30; d_gene: -; j_gene: TRBJ2-2; abundance: -; CDR3nt: TGTGCCTGGAGTGTAGCCTCAACCGGGGAGCTGTTTTTT; CDR3aa: CAWSVASTGELFF